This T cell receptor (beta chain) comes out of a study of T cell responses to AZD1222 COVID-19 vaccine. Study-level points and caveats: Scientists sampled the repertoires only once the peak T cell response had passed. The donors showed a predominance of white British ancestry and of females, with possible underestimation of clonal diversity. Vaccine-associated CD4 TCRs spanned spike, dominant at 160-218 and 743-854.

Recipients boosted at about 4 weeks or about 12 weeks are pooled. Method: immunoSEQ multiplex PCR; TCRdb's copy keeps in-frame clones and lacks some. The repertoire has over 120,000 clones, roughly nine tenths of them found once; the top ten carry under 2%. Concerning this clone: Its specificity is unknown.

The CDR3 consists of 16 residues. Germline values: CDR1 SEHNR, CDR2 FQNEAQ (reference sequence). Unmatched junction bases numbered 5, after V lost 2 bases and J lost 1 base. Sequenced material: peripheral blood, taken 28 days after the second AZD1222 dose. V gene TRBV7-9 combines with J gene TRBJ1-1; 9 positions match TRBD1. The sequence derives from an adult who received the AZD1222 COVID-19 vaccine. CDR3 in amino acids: CASSLLGGQGNTEAFF. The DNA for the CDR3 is TGTGCCAGCAGCTTATTAGGGGGACAGGGGAACACTGAAGCTTTCTTT.